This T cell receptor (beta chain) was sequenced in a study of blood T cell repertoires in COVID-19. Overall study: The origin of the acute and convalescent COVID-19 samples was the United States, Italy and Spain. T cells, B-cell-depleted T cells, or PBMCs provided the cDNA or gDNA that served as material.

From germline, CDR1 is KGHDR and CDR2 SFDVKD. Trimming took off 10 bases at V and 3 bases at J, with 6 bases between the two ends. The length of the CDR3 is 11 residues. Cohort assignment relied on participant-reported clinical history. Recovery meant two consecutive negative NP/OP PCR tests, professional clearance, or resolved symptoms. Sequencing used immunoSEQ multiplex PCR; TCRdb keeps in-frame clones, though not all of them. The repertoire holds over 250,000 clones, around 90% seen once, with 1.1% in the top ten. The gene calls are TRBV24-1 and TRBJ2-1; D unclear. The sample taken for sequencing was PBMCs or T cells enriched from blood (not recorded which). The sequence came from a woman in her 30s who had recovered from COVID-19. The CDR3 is CATSNYNEQFF. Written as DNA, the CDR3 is TGTGCCACATCAAACTACAATGAGCAGTTCTTC.